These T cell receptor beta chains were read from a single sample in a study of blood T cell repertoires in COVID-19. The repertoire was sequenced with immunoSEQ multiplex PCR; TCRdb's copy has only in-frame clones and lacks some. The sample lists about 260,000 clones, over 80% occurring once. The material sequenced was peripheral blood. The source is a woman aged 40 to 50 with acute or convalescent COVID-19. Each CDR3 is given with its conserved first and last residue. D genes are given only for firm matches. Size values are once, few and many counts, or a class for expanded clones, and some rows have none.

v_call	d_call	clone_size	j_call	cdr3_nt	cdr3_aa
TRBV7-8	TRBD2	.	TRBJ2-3	TGTGCCAGCACTCGAACGGGGGGGCCGGCAGATACGCAGTATTTT	CASTRTGGPADTQYF
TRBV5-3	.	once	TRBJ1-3	TGTGCCAGAAGCCGAGACCTAGATGCCCCCAACTCTGGAAACACCATATATTTT	CARSRDLDAPNSGNTIYF
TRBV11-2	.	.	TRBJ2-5	TGTGCCAGCAGCTTTCATAACTTAAAGCGGCGGCAAGAGACCCAGTACTTC	CASSFHNLKRRQETQYF
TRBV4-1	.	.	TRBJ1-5	TGCGCCAGCAGCCCTCCAGGGGTTAGCAATCAGCCCCAGCATTTT	CASSPPGVSNQPQHF
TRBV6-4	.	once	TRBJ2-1	TGTGCCAGCAGTGACTCCCCTACCATGTTTACTAATGAGCAGTTCTTC	CASSDSPTMFTNEQFF
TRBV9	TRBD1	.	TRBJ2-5	TGTGCCAGCAGCGCCGAACCGGGACGGACAGGGGAGACCCAGTACTTC	CASSAEPGRTGETQYF
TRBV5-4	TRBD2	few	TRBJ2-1	TGTGCCAGCAGCTTGGAACTAGCGGGCTACAATGAGCAGTTCTTC	CASSLELAGYNEQFF
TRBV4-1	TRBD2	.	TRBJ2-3	TGCGCCAGCAGCCAAGATAAAAGCGGGGGAGAGGCAGATACGCAGTATTTT	CASSQDKSGGEADTQYF
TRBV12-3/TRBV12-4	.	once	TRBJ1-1	TGTGCCACTGGACAGAACACTGAAGCTTTCTTT	CATGQNTEAFF
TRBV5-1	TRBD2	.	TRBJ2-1	TGCGCCAGCACGACTAGCGGGCCCTACAATGAGCAGTTCTTC	CASTTSGPYNEQFF
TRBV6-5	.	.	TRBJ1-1	TGTGCCAGCAGAGAGGGTCCGGGAGGGGCTGAAGCTTTCTTT	CASREGPGGAEAFF
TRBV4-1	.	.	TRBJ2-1	TGCGCCAGCACCCCGTGGCCTAGCGCTAAGGGCAAGGAGCAGTTCTTC	CASTPWPSAKGKEQFF
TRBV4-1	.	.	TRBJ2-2	TGCGCCAGCAGCCCCGGGACATTTTCCTCCGGGGAGCTGTTTTTT	CASSPGTFSSGELFF
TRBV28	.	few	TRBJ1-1	TGTGCCAGCAGTTTCGGGGTGTTAGACACTGAAGCTTTCTTT	CASSFGVLDTEAFF
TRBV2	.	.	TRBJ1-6	TGTGCCAGCAGTGACAAGAGCCCGACATCACCCCTCCACTTT	CASSDKSPTSPLHF
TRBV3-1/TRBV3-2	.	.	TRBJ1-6	TGTGCCAGCAGCCAAGAGAGTAATTCACCCCTCCACTTT	CASSQESNSPLHF
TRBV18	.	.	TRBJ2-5	TGTGCCAGCTCACCGGGCCAGGAAGCGGAAGAGACCCAGTACTTC	CASSPGQEAEETQYF
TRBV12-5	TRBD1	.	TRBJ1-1	TGTGCTAGTGGCTACGGACAGGGTCGAGATGAAGCTTTCTTT	CASGYGQGRDEAFF
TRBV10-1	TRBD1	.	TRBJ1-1	TGCGCCAGCAGTTCAGGGGGCGCCGTAGGAAAAGCTTTCTTT	CASSSGGAVGKAFF
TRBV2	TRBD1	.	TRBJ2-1	TGTGCCAGCAGCGACAGGGGGCTCGACAATGAGCAGTTCTTC	CASSDRGLDNEQFF
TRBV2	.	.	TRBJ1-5	TGTGCCAGCACGTCCGGGACACTAGCGTATCAGCCCCAGCATTTT	CASTSGTLAYQPQHF
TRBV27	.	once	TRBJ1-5	TGTGCCAGCAGCCCGAGGAAGTGGAGCAATCAGCCCCAGCATTTT	CASSPRKWSNQPQHF
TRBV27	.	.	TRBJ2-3	TGTGCCAGCGGGTTCGTGGGGCTCACAGATACGCAGTATTTT	CASGFVGLTDTQYF
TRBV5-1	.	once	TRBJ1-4	TGCGCCAGCAGAACAGGGCCAACTAATGAAAAACTGTTTTTT	CASRTGPTNEKLFF
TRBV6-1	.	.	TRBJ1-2	TGTGCCAGCAGTGAAGCGCTCCCAGGAAGCTATGGCTACACCTTC	CASSEALPGSYGYTF
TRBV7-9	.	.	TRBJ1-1	TGTGCCAGCAGGAGCAGCACCGGAGTTGAAGCTTTCTTT	CASRSSTGVEAFF
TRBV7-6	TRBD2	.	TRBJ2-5	TGTGCCAGCAGCCAGGGGCGGCGGGGGGGCCGGGAGACCCAGTACTTC	CASSQGRRGGRETQYF
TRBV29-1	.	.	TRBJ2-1	TGCAGCGTGGGGCCGGGTACCGAGCAGTTCTTC	CSVGPGTEQFF
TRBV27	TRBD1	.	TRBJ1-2	TGTGCCAGCAGGACAGGGGGTCAAGGCTACACCTTC	CASRTGGQGYTF
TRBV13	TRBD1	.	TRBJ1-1	TGTGCCAGCAGCACAGAAGCTACAGGGGGGCCTGAAGCTTTCTTT	CASSTEATGGPEAFF
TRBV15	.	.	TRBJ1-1	TGTGCCACCGCGGGGATTTTCACTGAAGCTTTCTTT	CATAGIFTEAFF
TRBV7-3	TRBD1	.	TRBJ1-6	TGTGCCAGCAGCCAACAGGGGGCCCTACGCTCCTATAATTCACCCCTCCACTTT	CASSQQGALRSYNSPLHF
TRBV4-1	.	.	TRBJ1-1	TGCGCCAGCAGCCAACAGGGAAAGAAGAATGAAGCTTTCTTT	CASSQQGKKNEAFF
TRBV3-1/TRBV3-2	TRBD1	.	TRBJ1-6	TGTGCCAGCAGCGGCAACGACAGGGGGCTCGGAAGTTCACCCCTCCACTTT	CASSGNDRGLGSSPLHF
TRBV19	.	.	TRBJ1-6	TGTGCCAGTAGTATAAGCGGGATAGGGAAGGGACCCCTCCACTTT	CASSISGIGKGPLHF
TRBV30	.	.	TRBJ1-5	TGTGCCTGGAGTAGGCCAGGGTACAATCAGCCCCAGCATTTT	CAWSRPGYNQPQHF
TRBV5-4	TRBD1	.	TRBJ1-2	TGTGCCAGCACCTCATCGGGACAGGGGGCCGGGACCTTC	CASTSSGQGAGTF
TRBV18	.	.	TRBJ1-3	TGTGCCAGCTCACCAACAGGGGGAAACACCATATATTTT	CASSPTGGNTIYF
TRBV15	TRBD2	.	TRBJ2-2	TGTGCCACCAGCAGAGGGAGGCTAGCGGACACCGGGGAGCTGTTTTTT	CATSRGRLADTGELFF
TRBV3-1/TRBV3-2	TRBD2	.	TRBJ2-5	TGTGCCAGCAGCCAACCAGCGGGGGGGCCTCAAGAGACCCAGTACTTC	CASSQPAGGPQETQYF
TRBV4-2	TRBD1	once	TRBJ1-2	TGTGCCAGCAGGCGTGGGGCAGGGGGCAGGTATGGCTACACCTTC	CASRRGAGGRYGYTF
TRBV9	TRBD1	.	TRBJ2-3	TGTGCCAGCAGCGTAGGGGGGACAGGGGGCACAGATACGCAGTATTTT	CASSVGGTGGTDTQYF
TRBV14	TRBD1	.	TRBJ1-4	TGTGCCAGCAGCCAAGATCTTGTTGACAGGGCGGCAACTAATGAAAAACTGTTTTTT	CASSQDLVDRAATNEKLFF
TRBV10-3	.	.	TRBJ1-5	TGTGCCATCAGTGAGATGGCACCTTATAGCAATCAGCCCCAGCATTTT	CAISEMAPYSNQPQHF
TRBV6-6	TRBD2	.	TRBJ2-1	TGTGCCAGTAGGGGGACTAGCGGGGTCGAGTTCTTC	CASRGTSGVEFF
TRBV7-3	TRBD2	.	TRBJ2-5	TGTGCCAGCAGCTTAGGAGACGGCGGGGGGGCTCGTGAGACCCAGTACTTC	CASSLGDGGGARETQYF
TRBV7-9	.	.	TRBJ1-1	TGTGCCAGCAGCCCGGGGTCGGGGAACACTGAAGCTTTCTTT	CASSPGSGNTEAFF
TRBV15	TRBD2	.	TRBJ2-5	TGTGCCACCAGCAACTCGGGGGGGAAAGAGACCCAGTACTTC	CATSNSGGKETQYF